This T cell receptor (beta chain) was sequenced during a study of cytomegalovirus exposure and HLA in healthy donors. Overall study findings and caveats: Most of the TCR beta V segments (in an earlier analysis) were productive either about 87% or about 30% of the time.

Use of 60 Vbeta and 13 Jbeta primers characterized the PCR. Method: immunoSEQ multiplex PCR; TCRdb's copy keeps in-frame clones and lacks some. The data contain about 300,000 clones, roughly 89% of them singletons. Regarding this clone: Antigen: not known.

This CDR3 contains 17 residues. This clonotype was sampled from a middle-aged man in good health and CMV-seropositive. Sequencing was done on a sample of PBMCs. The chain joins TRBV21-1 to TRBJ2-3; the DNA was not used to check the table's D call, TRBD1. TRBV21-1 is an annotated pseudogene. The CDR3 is CASSSYLQGPSTDTQYF. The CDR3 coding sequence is TGTGCCAGCAGCAGCTACCTGCAGGGCCCTAGCACAGATACGCAGTATTTT.